This TCR beta chain derives from a study of T cell changes during pregnancy in multiple sclerosis. J gave up 6 bases and V 4 bases, and 13 bases lay outside the gene matches. Germline loops: CDR1 SGHRS, CDR2 YFSETQ. This CDR3 is 16 amino acids long. The table came from immunoSEQ multiplex PCR; TCRdb's copy has only in-frame clones and leaves some out. The sample has 75,000 to 95,000 clones; 80% to 95% are singletons. The chain recombines TRBV5-1 with TRBJ2-7; 10 positions match TRBD2. The sequence was obtained from a female donor with multiple sclerosis, enrolled in a pregnancy study. The sequencing here drew on peripheral blood, taken after pregnancy. The CDR3: CASSPQLAGRGREQYF. CDR3 sequence (DNA): TGCGCCAGCAGCCCACAACTAGCGGGAAGGGGTCGCGAGCAGTACTTC.